This is a list of T cell receptor beta chains from one sample in a study of T cell responses to AZD1222 COVID-19 vaccine. Sequenced by immunoSEQ multiplex PCR; TCRdb stores in-frame clones only, minus some. The sample yields around 100,000 clones, 80% to 90% seen once. This specimen was peripheral blood, taken on day 0 of AZD1222 vaccination. The receptor set was obtained from an adult in good health. Each CDR3 is given with its conserved first and last residue. Fields, in order: J gene, V gene, CDR3 protein.

J gene: TRBJ2-5; V gene: TRBV6-5; CDR3 protein: CASSDSGETQYF
J gene: TRBJ2-2; V gene: TRBV5-1; CDR3 protein: CASSVGLAGGDGELFF
J gene: TRBJ1-3; V gene: TRBV15; CDR3 protein: CATSSVSGNTIYF
J gene: TRBJ2-3; V gene: TRBV7-2; CDR3 protein: CASSVARSGSGADTQYF
J gene: TRBJ1-2; V gene: TRBV30; CDR3 protein: CAWSLGRLVTF
J gene: TRBJ1-4; V gene: TRBV6-1; CDR3 protein: CASSEAGSTNEKLFF
J gene: TRBJ2-1; V gene: TRBV27; CDR3 protein: CASRTSGVVYNEQFF
J gene: TRBJ1-1; V gene: TRBV4-2; CDR3 protein: CASSQEATLNTEAFF
J gene: TRBJ2-7; V gene: TRBV27; CDR3 protein: CASSSGLAGPSYEQYF
J gene: TRBJ2-3; V gene: TRBV5-1; CDR3 protein: CASSLDPSGVAPAADTQYF